Described below is a single T cell receptor (beta chain) sequence and its context. Antigen: not known. This record belongs to a study of cytomegalovirus exposure and HLA in healthy donors. Study-wide findings and caveats: It has been reported that TCR beta sequences accurately predicted the HLA-A and HLA-B alleles of most subjects.

Amplification used 60 Vbeta primers and 13 Jbeta primers. Assay used: immunoSEQ multiplex PCR; TCRdb lists only in-frame clones, some missing. Among under 200,000 clones listed, around 68% were seen once. The V and J ends lost 6 bases and 5 bases, in that order; junction bases with no gene match: 7. Germline CDR1 is SNHLY and CDR2 is FYNNEI. This CDR3 is built from 15 residues. The sample was PBMCs. This TCR derives from a middle-aged man in good health and CMV-seronegative. The V and J genes are TRBV2 and TRBJ2-2, with TRBD2 matching over 9 bases. This chain's CDR3 is CASSELAGRTGELFF. The CDR3 nucleotides read TGTGCCAGCAGCGAGCTAGCGGGGAGGACCGGGGAGCTGTTTTTT.